The next 15 T cell receptor gamma chains were all read from a single sample in a study of human gamma delta and Vdelta1 T cells. With CATT, TCRdb re-called clones from the PCR reads. The top ten clones hold about 2.8% of a sample with 4,500 to 5,000 gamma-chain clones, around 33% of them seen once. No antigens are known for them. Sequencing was performed on Vdelta1 gamma-delta T cells from blood grown in culture (DOT cells). The receptors derive from a human donor in good health.

The chain is built from TRGV10 and TRGJP1. TRGV10 is noted as an ORF with a role that remains uncertain. J lost 7 bases, V lost 8 bases, and 5 bases had no gene match. The CDR3 consists of 12 residues. The CDR3 here is CAAWDDGWFKIF. CDR3 DNA sequence: TGTGCTGCGTGGGACGATGGTTGGTTCAAGATATTT.

On this clone itself: It may be a read error: a sequence one base away is much more abundant. The gene calls are TRGV4 and TRGJ1 or TRGJ2. Germline values: CDR1 EGSTGY, CDR2 YDSYTSSV. Unmatched junction bases numbered 13, after V lost 5 bases and J lost 6 bases. The CDR3 extends over 14 amino acids. CDR3 nucleotides: TGTGCCACCTGGGCCGGGCCTTGTATTTATAAGAAACTCTTT. This encodes CATWAGPCIYKKLF.

There are a few counts of this clone. This sample includes further DNA sequences coding for the same CDR3. The chain is built from TRGV4 and TRGJ1 or TRGJ2. The CDR3 is made up of 14 amino acids. V dropped 4 bases and J dropped 1; count of bases not matched to a gene: 7. Germline V gene sequence: CDR1 EGSTGY, CDR2 YDSYTSSV. The CDR3, as DNA: TGTGCCACCTGGGACGGTCGAAATTATTATAAGAAACTCTTT. This translates into CATWDGRNYYKKLF.

The chain carries TRGV2 and TRGJP2. Germline lookup yields CDR1 EGSNGY and CDR2 YDSYNSKV. Losses at the gene ends were 0 bases for V and 1 base for J; bases not matched to a gene: 11. This CDR3 comprises 18 residues. The CDR3 coding sequence is TGTGCCACCTGGGACGGGTCCCCGCGTATTAGTAGTGATTGGATCAAGACGTTT. Protein sequence: CATWDGSPRISSDWIKTF.

Only a few counts were recorded for this clone. The gene calls are TRGV4 and TRGJ1 or TRGJ2. Trimming took 5 bases from V and 6 from J; bases not matched to a gene: 7. Germline V CDR1 and CDR2: EGSTGY, YDSYTSSV. The CDR3 length is 12 residues. CDR3 residues: CATWGGGYKKLF. For the CDR3, the DNA is TGTGCCACCTGGGGCGGTGGTTATAAGAAACTCTTT.

This clone was seen only a few times. A clone one base away is much larger, so this may be a read error. This chain uses TRGV4 with TRGJ1 or TRGJ2. The ends lost 3 bases at V and 6 bases at J; junction bases unmatched: 2. The CDR3 contains 11 residues. The V gene's germline CDR1 is EGSTGY and CDR2 YDSYTSSV. CDR3 coding DNA: TGTGCCACCTGGGATTTTTATAAGAAACTCTTT. Translated: CATWDFYKKLF.

About this clone: Within the sample, other DNA sequences also encode this same CDR3. The chain employs TRGV2 and TRGJ1 or TRGJ2. Germline trimming cut 1 base from V and 6 bases from J; bases unmatched to any gene: 6. Per the germline V gene, CDR1 is EGSNGY and CDR2 is YDSYNSKV. The CDR3 consists of 13 residues. The CDR3 here is CATWDGLGYKKLF. The CDR3, as DNA: TGTGCCACCTGGGACGGATTAGGTTATAAGAAACTCTTT.

A remark on this clone: The sample holds other DNA sequences that translate to the same CDR3. The V call is TRGV2, the J call TRGJ1 or TRGJ2. Germline V gene data show CDR1 as EGSNGY and CDR2 as YDSYNSKV. The CDR3 is made up of 14 amino acids. Losses at the gene ends were 1 base for V and 2 bases for J; bases not matched to a gene: 5. The CDR3 DNA sequence: TGTGCCACCTGGGACGGACTGGATTATTATAAGAAACTCTTT. As protein: CATWDGLDYYKKLF.

J is TRGJ1 or TRGJ2 and V is TRGV5. CDR1 and CDR2 (germline): VINAFY, YDVSNSKD. Trimming took 3 bases from V and 3 from J; bases not matched to a gene: 8. The CDR3 runs 14 residues. The chain's CDR3 is CATWDGLCYYKKLF. As DNA, the CDR3 is TGTGCCACCTGGGACGGGCTTTGTTATTATAAGAAACTCTTT.

In its sample, this clone was seen a few times. V is TRGV2 and J is TRGJP2. Germline loops: CDR1 EGSNGY, CDR2 YDSYNSKV. The CDR3 consists of 15 residues. V dropped 9 bases and J dropped 0; count of bases not matched to a gene: 10. The CDR3 here is CATPSAYSSDWIKTF. Here the CDR3 DNA reads TGTGCCACCCCTAGCGCGTATAGTAGTGATTGGATCAAGACGTTT.

The rearrangement uses TRGV4 and TRGJ1 or TRGJ2. Looked up from germline, CDR1 is EGSTGY and CDR2 is YDSYTSSV. The V and J ends lost 4 bases and 0 bases, in that order; junction bases with no gene match: 15. The CDR3 consists of 17 residues. This CDR3 is CATWDGAPAQNYYKKLF. The CDR3 region has the DNA TGTGCCACCTGGGACGGGGCCCCTGCCCAGAATTATTATAAGAAACTCTTT.

This clone was picked up a small number of times. Other DNA variants within this sample encode the same CDR3. V usage is TRGV4 and J usage is TRGJ1 or TRGJ2. Per germline, CDR1 EGSTGY and CDR2 YDSYTSSV. V lost 4 bases, J lost 4 bases, and 7 bases stayed unmatched. The CDR3 spans 13 residues. Here the CDR3 reads CATWDGTYYKKLF. CDR3 coding DNA: TGTGCCACCTGGGACGGGACCTATTATAAGAAACTCTTT.

The genes are TRGV10 and TRGJ1 or TRGJ2. TRGV10 is filed as an ORF, its function uncertain. The V segment lost 8 bases and the J segment 5 bases; nucleotides outside the gene matches: 7. The CDR3 spans 12 residues. CDR3 protein: CAAWDFDYKKLF. The CDR3 DNA reads TGTGCTGCGTGGGATTTTGATTATAAGAAACTCTTT.

This clone was counted between two and nine times. The chain couples TRGV2 to TRGJ1 or TRGJ2. The V and J ends lost 0 bases and 1 base, in that order; junction bases with no gene match: 9. Germline V gives CDR1 EGSNGY, CDR2 YDSYNSKV. The CDR3 has 16 residues. CDR3 nucleotide sequence: TGTGCCACCTGGGACGGGCCAATAAAAAATTATTATAAGAAACTCTTT. The encoded protein is CATWDGPIKNYYKKLF.

This clone showed up just a few times. The same CDR3 can be traced to other DNA sequences in this sample. The chain carries TRGV2 and TRGJ1 or TRGJ2. This CDR3 region has 14 residues. V dropped 0 bases and J dropped 2; count of bases not matched to a gene: 4. From germline, CDR1 is EGSNGY and CDR2 YDSYNSKV. The CDR3 is CATWDGLYYYKKLF. The CDR3 DNA follows: TGTGCCACCTGGGACGGGCTATATTATTATAAGAAACTCTTT.